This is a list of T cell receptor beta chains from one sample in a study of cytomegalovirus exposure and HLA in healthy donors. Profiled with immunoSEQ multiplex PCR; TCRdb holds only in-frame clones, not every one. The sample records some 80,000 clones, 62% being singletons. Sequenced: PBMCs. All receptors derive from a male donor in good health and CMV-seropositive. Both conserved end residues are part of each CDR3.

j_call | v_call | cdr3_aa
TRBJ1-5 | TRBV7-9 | CASSSSKGAKPQHF
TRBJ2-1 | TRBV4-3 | CASSQGVVAGGEQFF
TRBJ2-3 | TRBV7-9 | CASSFGAGGPSDTQYF
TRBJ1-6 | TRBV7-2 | CASTEAGNSPLHF
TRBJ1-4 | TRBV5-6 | CASSQDRGEKLFF
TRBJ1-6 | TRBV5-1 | CASSLASTPKSPLHF
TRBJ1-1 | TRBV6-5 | CASSLGPTGEAFF
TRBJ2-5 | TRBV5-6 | CASRPTGRETQYF
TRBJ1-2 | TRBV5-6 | CASSPVPGFYGYTF
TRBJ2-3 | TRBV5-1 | CASSLGSSGGDTQYF
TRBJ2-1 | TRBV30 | CACPRGNEQFF
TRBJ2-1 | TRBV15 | CATSRLDRNNEQFF
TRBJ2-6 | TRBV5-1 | CASTYWLPGVSGANVLTF
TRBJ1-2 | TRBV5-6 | CASSLDPGDYGYTF
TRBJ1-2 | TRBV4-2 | CASSQGDRGGYGYTF
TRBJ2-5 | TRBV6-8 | CASSYRQGRVQETQYF
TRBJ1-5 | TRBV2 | CASRATGTGISSPQHF
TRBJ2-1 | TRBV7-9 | CASILGLAGYNEQFF
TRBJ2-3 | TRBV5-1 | CASSYPGGDTQYF
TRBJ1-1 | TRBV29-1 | CSVESGTLF
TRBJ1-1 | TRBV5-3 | CASGGGEGLNTEAFF
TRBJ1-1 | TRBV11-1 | CASSFQNTEAFF
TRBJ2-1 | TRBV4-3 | CASSQDIGQGVTFFAYNEQFF
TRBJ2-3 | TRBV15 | CATSRGLAGTTDTQYF
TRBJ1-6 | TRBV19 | CASSSGQGSGSYNSPLHF
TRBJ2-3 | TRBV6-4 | CASKETVYTDTQYF
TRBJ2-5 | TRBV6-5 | CASSMTGSQETQYF
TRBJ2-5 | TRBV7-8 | CASSKSFPGVPQETQYF
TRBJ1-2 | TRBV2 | CASSARHNYGYTF
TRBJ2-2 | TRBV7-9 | CASKGPGELFF
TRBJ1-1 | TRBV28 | CASSPSGGNTEAFF
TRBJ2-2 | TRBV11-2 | CASSFPRQVGTGELFF
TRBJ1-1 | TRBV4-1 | CASSQADRGVNTEAFF
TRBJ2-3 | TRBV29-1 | CSILLGDQYTDTQYF
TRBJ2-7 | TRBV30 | CAWSWDIHPEQYF
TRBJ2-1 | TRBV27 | CASSLSYYNEQFF
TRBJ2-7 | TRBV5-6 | CASSFGAEQYF
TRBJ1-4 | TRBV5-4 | CASSLDRGATNEKLFF
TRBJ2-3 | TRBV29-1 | CSTPGGQDTQYF
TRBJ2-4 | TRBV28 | CATNRGGGAKNIQYF
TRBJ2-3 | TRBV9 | CASSAPGGGGTDTQYF
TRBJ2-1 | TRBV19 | CASSIDRTGGGNEQFF
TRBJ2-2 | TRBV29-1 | CSVEIQATVLFF
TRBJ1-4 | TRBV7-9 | CASSLLATNEKLFF
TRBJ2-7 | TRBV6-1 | CASSDRGQGQYTYEQYF
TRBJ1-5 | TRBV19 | CASSPRQGTESQPQHF
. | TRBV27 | CASARTGVYEQYF
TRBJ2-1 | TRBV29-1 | CSVNYRGRNEQFF
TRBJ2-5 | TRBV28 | CASSPAGGGQETQYF
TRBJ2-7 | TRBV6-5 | CASSYFPGNEQYF
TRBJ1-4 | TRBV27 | CASSLRTPREKLFF
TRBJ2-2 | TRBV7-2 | CASSSGGRRAGELFF